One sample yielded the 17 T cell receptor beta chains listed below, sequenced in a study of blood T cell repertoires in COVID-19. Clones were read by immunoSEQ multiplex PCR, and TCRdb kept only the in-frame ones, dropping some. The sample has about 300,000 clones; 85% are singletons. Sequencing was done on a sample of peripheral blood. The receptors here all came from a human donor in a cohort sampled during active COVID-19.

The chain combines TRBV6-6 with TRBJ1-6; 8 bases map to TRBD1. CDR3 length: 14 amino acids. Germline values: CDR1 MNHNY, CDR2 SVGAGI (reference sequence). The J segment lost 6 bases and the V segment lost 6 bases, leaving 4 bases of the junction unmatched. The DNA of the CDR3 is TGTGCCAGCAGGATGGACAGGGTTAATTCACCCCTCCACTTT. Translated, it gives CASRMDRVNSPLHF.

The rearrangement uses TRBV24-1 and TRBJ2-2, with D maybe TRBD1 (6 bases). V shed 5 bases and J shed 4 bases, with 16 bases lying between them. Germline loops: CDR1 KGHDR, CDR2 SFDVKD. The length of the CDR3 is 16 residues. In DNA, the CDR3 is TGTGCCACCAGTGGCCCCCCAGGACAGAGCACCGGGGAGCTGTTTTTT. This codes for CATSGPPGQSTGELFF.

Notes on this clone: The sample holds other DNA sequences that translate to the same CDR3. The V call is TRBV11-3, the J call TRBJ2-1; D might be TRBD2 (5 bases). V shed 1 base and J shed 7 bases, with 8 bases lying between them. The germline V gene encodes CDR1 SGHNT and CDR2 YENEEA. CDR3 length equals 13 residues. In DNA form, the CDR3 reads TGTGCCAGCAGCTTAGCAGGCGGGAATGAGCAGTTCTTC. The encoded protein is CASSLAGGNEQFF.

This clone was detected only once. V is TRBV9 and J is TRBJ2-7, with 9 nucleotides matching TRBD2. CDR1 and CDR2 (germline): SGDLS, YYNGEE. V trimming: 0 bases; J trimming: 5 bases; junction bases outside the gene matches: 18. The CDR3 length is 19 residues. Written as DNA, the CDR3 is TGTGCCAGCAGCGTAGGAGGCGGGAGGGCGACCACCTATCTTGACGAGCAGTACTTC. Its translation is CASSVGGGRATTYLDEQYF.

The CDR3 sequence: CASSWTGGSPLHF. In nucleotides, the CDR3 is TGTGCCAGCAGTTGGACAGGAGGCTCACCCCTCCACTTT. The chain employs TRBV6-5 and TRBJ1-6; 7 bases fit TRBD1. There are 13 residues in the CDR3. Germline-derived CDR1 and CDR2 are MNHEY and SVGAGI. After removal of 4 bases from V and 10 bases from J, the junction contained 4 bases not matched to a gene.

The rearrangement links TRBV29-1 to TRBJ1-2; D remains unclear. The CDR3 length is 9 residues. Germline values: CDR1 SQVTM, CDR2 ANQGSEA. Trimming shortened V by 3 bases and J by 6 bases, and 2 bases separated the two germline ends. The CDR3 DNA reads TGCAGCGTTGATAATGGCTACACCTTC. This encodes CSVDNGYTF.

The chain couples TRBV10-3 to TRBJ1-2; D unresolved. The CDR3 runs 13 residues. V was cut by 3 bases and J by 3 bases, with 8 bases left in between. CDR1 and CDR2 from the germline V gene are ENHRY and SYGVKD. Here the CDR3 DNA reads TGTGCCATCAGTGACCGGAGGGACTATGGCTACACCTTC. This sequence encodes CAISDRRDYGYTF.

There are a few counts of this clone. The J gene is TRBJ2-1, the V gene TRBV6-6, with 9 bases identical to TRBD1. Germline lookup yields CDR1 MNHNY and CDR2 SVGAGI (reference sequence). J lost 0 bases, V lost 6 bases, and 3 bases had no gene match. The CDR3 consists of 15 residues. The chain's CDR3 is CASSGTGNSYNEQFF. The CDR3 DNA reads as TGTGCCAGCAGCGGGACAGGGAACTCCTACAATGAGCAGTTCTTC.

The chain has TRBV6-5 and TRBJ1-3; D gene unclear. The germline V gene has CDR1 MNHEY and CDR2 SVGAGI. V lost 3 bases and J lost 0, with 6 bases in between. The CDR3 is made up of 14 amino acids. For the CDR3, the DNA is TGTGCCAGCAGTTATTATTACTCTGGAAACACCATATATTTT. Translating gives CASSYYYSGNTIYF.

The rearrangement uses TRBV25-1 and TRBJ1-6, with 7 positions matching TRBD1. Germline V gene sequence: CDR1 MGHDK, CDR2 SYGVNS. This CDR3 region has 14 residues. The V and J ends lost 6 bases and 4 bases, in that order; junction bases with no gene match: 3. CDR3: CASRMGQYNSPLHF. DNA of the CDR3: TGTGCCAGCAGGATGGGACAGTATAATTCACCCCTCCACTTT.

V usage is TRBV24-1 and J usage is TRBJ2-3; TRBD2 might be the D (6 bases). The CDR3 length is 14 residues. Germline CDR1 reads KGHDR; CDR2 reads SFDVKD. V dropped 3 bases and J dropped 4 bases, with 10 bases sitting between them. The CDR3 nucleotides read TGTGCCACCAGTGATCCAGCGGGCGCAGATACGCAGTATTTT. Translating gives CATSDPAGADTQYF.

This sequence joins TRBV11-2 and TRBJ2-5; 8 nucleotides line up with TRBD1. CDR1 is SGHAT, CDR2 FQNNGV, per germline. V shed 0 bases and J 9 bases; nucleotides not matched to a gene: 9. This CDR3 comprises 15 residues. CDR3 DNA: TGTGCCAGCAGCTTAGAACAGGGGGGAGGTGGGTCCCAGTACTTC. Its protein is CASSLEQGGGGSQYF.

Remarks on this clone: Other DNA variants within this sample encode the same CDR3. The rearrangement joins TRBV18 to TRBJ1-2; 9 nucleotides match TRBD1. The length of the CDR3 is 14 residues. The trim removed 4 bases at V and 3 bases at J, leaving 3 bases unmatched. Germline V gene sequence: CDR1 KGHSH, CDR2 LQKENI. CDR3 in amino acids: CASSRDREDYGYTF. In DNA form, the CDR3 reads TGTGCCAGCTCACGGGACAGGGAGGACTATGGCTACACCTTC.

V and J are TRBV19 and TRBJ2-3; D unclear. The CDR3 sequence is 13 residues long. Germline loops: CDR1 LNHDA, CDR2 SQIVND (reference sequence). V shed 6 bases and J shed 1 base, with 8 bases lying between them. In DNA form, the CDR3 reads TGTGCCAGTAGGGTCGAGGGCACAGATACGCAGTATTTT. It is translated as CASRVEGTDTQYF.

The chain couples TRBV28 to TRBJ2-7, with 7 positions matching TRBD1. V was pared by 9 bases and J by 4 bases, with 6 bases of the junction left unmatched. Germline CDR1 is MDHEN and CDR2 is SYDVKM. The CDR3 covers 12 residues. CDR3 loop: CASTGTVYEQYF. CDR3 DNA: TGTGCCAGTACCGGGACAGTTTACGAGCAGTACTTC.

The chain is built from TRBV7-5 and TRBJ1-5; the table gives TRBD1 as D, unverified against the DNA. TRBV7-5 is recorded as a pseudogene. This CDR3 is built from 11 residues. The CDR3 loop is CAPLVGQPQHF. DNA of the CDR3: TGTGCCCCGTTGGTGGGCCAGCCCCAGCATTTT.

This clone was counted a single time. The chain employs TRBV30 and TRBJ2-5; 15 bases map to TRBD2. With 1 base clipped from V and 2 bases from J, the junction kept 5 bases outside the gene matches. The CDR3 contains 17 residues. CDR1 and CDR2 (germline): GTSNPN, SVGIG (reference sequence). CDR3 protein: CAWSAGTSGRTQETQYF. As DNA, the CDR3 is TGTGCCTGGAGTGCAGGGACTAGCGGGAGGACTCAAGAGACCCAGTACTTC.